This T cell receptor (beta chain) was identified during a study of cytomegalovirus exposure and HLA in healthy donors. As regards this clone: Its antigen is undetermined.

PCR employed 60 Vbeta and 13 Jbeta primers. Profiled with immunoSEQ multiplex PCR; TCRdb holds only in-frame clones, not every one. The repertoire holds under 200,000 clones, with under 80% as singletons. This CDR3 region has 16 residues. Whole-study findings and limits: Sequencing artifact likely explains a cluster of highly shared sequence variants. Excluded were some V segments that proved indistinguishable, including TRBV6-2 and TRBV6-3.

The genes are TRBV21-1 and TRBJ1-5; TRBD1 is the table's D call and was not checked against the DNA. TRBV21-1 is a pseudogene segment. Sequencing used PBMCs. The TCR comes from a female donor in good health and CMV-seronegative. The CDR3 nucleotides read TGTGCCAGCAGCTATCGACAGGGGGACTACAATCAGCCCCAGCATTTT. Residues: CASSYRQGDYNQPQHF.